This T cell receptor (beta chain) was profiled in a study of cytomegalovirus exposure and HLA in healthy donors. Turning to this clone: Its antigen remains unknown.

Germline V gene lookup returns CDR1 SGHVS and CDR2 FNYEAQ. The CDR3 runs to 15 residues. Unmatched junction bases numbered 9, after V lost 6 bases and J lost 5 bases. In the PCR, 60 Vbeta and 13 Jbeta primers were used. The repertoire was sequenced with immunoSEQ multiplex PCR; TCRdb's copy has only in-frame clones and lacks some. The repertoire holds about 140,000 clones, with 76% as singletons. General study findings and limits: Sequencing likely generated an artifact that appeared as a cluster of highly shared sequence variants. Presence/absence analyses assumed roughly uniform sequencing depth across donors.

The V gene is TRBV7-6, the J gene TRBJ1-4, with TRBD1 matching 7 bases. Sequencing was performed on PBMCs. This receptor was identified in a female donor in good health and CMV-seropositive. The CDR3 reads CASRPRQGPNEKLFF. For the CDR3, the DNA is TGTGCCAGCAGACCCAGACAGGGTCCCAATGAAAAACTGTTTTTT.